Described below is a single T cell receptor (beta chain) sequence and its context. The antigen is not known. CD4+CD45RO+CD25- cells were isolated as memory CD4+ T cells. Each CDR3 protein gets one entry after TCRdb re-called the 5' RACE reads with MiXCR. Of some 6,000 distinct CDR3 sequences listed, 55% to 60% are singletons. Study observations and caveats: In terms of TCR gene usage, tumor memory CD4+ T cells clustered together with blood and lymph node memory CD4+ cells, as well as with lymph node naive CD4+ cells. Tumor-infiltrating Treg TCR alpha and beta sequences overlapped most with tumor naive CD4+ T cells, then blood naive.

V was pared by 0 bases and J by 9 bases, with 20 bases between. CDR1 and CDR2 (germline): MNHEY, SVGAGI. The CDR3 totals 16 residues. Sample: tumor-infiltrating memory CD4+ T cells sorted from the breast tumor. This sample's subset: memory CD4+ T cells, CD4+CD45RO+CD25-. The receptor's source is a female donor with breast cancer. The chain joins TRBV6-5 to TRBJ1-2; tentative D call: TRBD1 (5 bases). The CDR3 is CASSYSGHGGVASYTF. The CDR3, as DNA: TGTGCCAGCAGTTACTCGGGTCATGGAGGGGTTGCGAGCTACACCTTC.